One sample yielded the 25 T cell receptor beta chains listed below, sequenced in a study of early stage breast cancer tumors. Only in-frame clones appear in the TCRdb table, and some are missing; sequencing was by immunoSEQ multiplex PCR. Of more than 55,000 clones listed, 75% to 90% are singletons. Specimen: blood. These receptors were obtained from a person aged 40-50 years with breast cancer.

The chain combines TRBV18 with TRBJ2-7, with D possibly matching TRBD1 (5 bases). The V gene's germline CDR1 is KGHSH and CDR2 LQKENI. This CDR3 comprises 14 residues. Trimming left V 3 bases short and J 5 bases short, with 14 bases between. The CDR3: CASSPYQGVNEQYF. Here the CDR3 DNA reads TGTGCCAGCTCACCCTACCAGGGTGTCAACGAGCAGTACTTC.

CDR3 nucleotides: TGCGCCAGCAGCCCACCAAGCGGGAGATACAATGAGCAGTTCTTC. Translated, it gives CASSPPSGRYNEQFF. The chain couples TRBV4-1 to TRBJ2-1, with TRBD2 matching over 8 bases. Trimming removed 4 bases from V and 4 bases from J; junction bases left unmatched: 6. Germline V CDR1 and CDR2: MGHRA, YSYEKL. The CDR3 contains 15 residues.

V usage is TRBV11-1 and J usage is TRBJ2-1, with D possibly TRBD1 on 6 matching bases. The CDR3 has 16 amino acids. Germline lookup yields CDR1 SGHAT and CDR2 FQDESV (reference sequence). Trimming removed 1 base from V and 7 bases from J, with 17 bases in between. Here the CDR3 DNA reads TGTGCCAGCAGCTTAGGTGAACAGGGTTGGTTGAATGAGCAGTTCTTC. This encodes CASSLGEQGWLNEQFF.

This chain joins TRBV30 and TRBJ2-1, with 11 nucleotides matching TRBD2. The CDR3 spans 18 residues. With V trimmed by 3 bases and J by 0 bases, 10 bases remained unmatched. Per the germline V gene, CDR1 is GTSNPN and CDR2 is SVGIG (reference sequence). Here the CDR3 reads CAWSAGLAGASSYNEQFF. CDR3 nucleotide sequence: TGTGCCTGGAGCGCCGGACTAGCGGGCGCGAGCTCCTACAATGAGCAGTTCTTC.

CDR3 nucleotide sequence: TGCGCCAGCAGCCAAGTAGGTGGGGGGAATGAGCAGTTCTTC. This gives the protein CASSQVGGGNEQFF. The genes are TRBV4-1 and TRBJ2-1, with D possibly being TRBD2 (6 bases). CDR1 and CDR2 (germline): MGHRA, YSYEKL. This CDR3 is built from 14 residues. V was pared by 1 base and J by 7 bases, with 11 bases between.

The chain employs TRBV19 and TRBJ1-1; D is possibly TRBD1 (5 bases). Germline values: CDR1 LNHDA, CDR2 SQIVND (reference sequence). The CDR3 has 13 residues. V lost 7 bases to trimming and J lost 4 bases, with 13 bases between them. CDR3 loop: CASMKGLGTEAFF. The CDR3 DNA sequence: TGTGCCAGTATGAAGGGGCTGGGCACTGAAGCTTTCTTT.

The gene calls are TRBV6-5 and TRBJ2-7; 8 bases match TRBD2. Germline values: CDR1 MNHEY, CDR2 SVGAGI. V lost 2 bases, J lost 2 bases, and 2 bases stayed unmatched. The CDR3 loop spans 14 amino acids. The CDR3 spells CASSYKAGAYEQYF. Here the CDR3 DNA reads TGTGCCAGCAGTTACAAAGCGGGGGCCTACGAGCAGTACTTC.

This clone has only a few counts. V and J are TRBV18 and TRBJ1-1; D may be TRBD1 (6 bases). CDR1 KGHSH and CDR2 LQKENI come from the germline V gene. V was clipped by 6 bases and J by 1 base, with 9 bases between them. The CDR3 sequence is 13 residues long. CDR3 in amino acids: CASSGRGNTEAFF. In DNA, the CDR3 is TGTGCCAGCTCGGGCAGGGGGAACACTGAAGCTTTCTTT.

The CDR3 loop is CASSRLQGGEKLFF. Here the CDR3 DNA reads TGTGCCAGCAGCCGATTACAGGGAGGTGAAAAACTGTTTTTT. The chain links TRBV5-6 to TRBJ1-4; maybe TRBD1 (6 bases). V was cut by 4 bases and J by 7 bases, with 14 bases left in between. The CDR3 spans 14 residues. Germline CDR1 reads SGHDT; CDR2 reads YYEEEE.

This sequence joins TRBV28 and TRBJ1-2; TRBD1 aligns across 7 bases. The CDR3 extends over 14 amino acids. Losses at the gene ends were 5 bases for V and 11 bases for J; bases not matched to a gene: 14. The germline V gene has CDR1 MDHEN and CDR2 SYDVKM. The CDR3 loop is CASSPPGQATGYTF. The CDR3 coding sequence is TGTGCCAGCAGTCCCCCTGGACAGGCAACAGGGTACACCTTC.

The V gene is TRBV7-9, the J gene TRBJ2-7; D unresolved. This CDR3 spans 13 amino acids. The V end lost 3 bases, the J end lost 2 bases, and 8 bases lay between the germline ends. Germline assignment: CDR1 SEHNR and CDR2 FQNEAQ (reference sequence). The CDR3 DNA follows: TGTGCCAGCAGCTTGGCACAAACCTACGAGCAGTACTTC. This gives the protein CASSLAQTYEQYF.

CDR3 protein: CASSLAPSDEQFF. The CDR3 DNA reads as TGTGCCAGCAGCCTAGCGCCCAGCGATGAGCAGTTCTTC. This chain joins TRBV6-5 and TRBJ2-1; D is perhaps TRBD2 (6 bases). Germline V gene data show CDR1 as MNHEY and CDR2 as SVGAGI. The V end was cut by 6 bases, the J end by 8 bases, with 14 bases between. The CDR3 sequence is 13 residues long.

The rearrangement uses TRBV30 and TRBJ2-7; 8 bases align to TRBD2. The CDR3 runs to 13 residues. The V gene end was trimmed by 2 bases and the J gene end by 3 bases; junction bases not matched to a gene: 3. CDR1 is GTSNPN and CDR2 is SVGIG in the germline V gene (reference sequence). The DNA of the CDR3 is TGTGCCTGGAGTCAAGGGACTAGCTACGAGCAGTACTTC. This translates into CAWSQGTSYEQYF.

The chain recombines TRBV2 with TRBJ2-1; TRBD2 might be the D (5 bases). V gave up 6 bases and J gave up 6 bases, with 18 bases separating them. From germline, CDR1 is SNHLY and CDR2 FYNNEI. The CDR3 is made up of 15 amino acids. CDR3 protein: CASRDQLLAGNEQFF. CDR3 nucleotides: TGTGCCAGCAGGGACCAACTCCTAGCTGGCAATGAGCAGTTCTTC.

In this sample, this clone turned up a few times. The chain links TRBV18 to TRBJ1-1; 7 nucleotides line up with TRBD1. V trimming: 5 bases; J trimming: 7 bases; junction bases outside the gene matches: 16. CDR1 and CDR2 from the germline V gene are KGHSH and LQKENI. The length of the CDR3 is 16 residues. CDR3 residues: CASSIRQGTTGVEAFF. CDR3 coding DNA: TGTGCCAGCTCAATTCGACAGGGAACCACTGGGGTTGAAGCTTTCTTT.

The CDR3 DNA sequence: TGTGCCAGTATGAAGACAGGGACGGATCAGCCCCAGCATTTT. Amino acids: CASMKTGTDQPQHF. The V gene is TRBV19, the J gene TRBJ1-5, with 7 bases fitting TRBD1. CDR3 size: 14 residues. Germline loops: CDR1 LNHDA, CDR2 SQIVND (reference sequence). With 7 bases clipped from V and 5 bases from J, the junction kept 8 bases outside the gene matches. The entire variable domain, with the rest obtained from reference TRBV19 and TRBJ1-5, is as follows: DGGITQSPKYLFRKEGQNVTLSCEQNLNHDAMYWYRQDPGQGLRLIYYSQIVNDFQKGDIAEGYSVSREKKESFPLTVTSAQKNPTAFYLCASMKTGTDQPQHFGDGTRLSIL.

The V and J genes are TRBV6-5 and TRBJ2-2; D gene uncertain. CDR3 length: 11 residues. With 4 bases removed from V and 5 bases from J, the gap between germline ends came to 2 bases. Germline V gene lookup returns CDR1 MNHEY and CDR2 SVGAGI. The CDR3 coding sequence is TGTGCCAGCAGTTCGACCGGGGAGCTGTTTTTT. This encodes CASSSTGELFF.

In DNA, the CDR3 is TGTGCCAGCAGCTTAGATATGGGGGGGACAGGGTGGACCTACGAGCAGTACTTC. Its translation is CASSLDMGGTGWTYEQYF. The rearrangement links TRBV11-2 to TRBJ2-7, with 9 bases fitting TRBD1. Germline loops: CDR1 SGHAT, CDR2 FQNNGV. The CDR3 consists of 18 residues. Trimming at V came to 0 bases and at J to 2 bases, leaving 11 bases not matched to a gene.

This clone was seen more than once but under ten times. V and J are TRBV19 and TRBJ1-1; maybe TRBD1 (5 bases). Germline lookup yields CDR1 LNHDA and CDR2 SQIVND (reference sequence). Trimming pared 1 base from V and 3 bases from J, leaving 6 bases between. There are 13 residues in the CDR3. The CDR3 sequence is CASSIGDYTEAFF. DNA for the CDR3: TGTGCCAGTAGTATAGGGGACTACACTGAAGCTTTCTTT.

The sample holds one count of this clone. The chain recombines TRBV7-2 with TRBJ2-3; possibly TRBD2 for D (5 bases). CDR1 is SGHTA and CDR2 is FQGNSA in the germline V gene. This CDR3 region has 12 residues. V gave up 4 bases and J gave up 4 bases, with 6 bases separating them. The CDR3 DNA reads TGTGCCAGCAGCTCGGGATCAGATACGCAGTATTTT. Amino acids: CASSSGSDTQYF.

This clone was seen just once. The same CDR3 can be traced to other DNA sequences in this sample. The chain uses TRBV9 and TRBJ2-3; 7 bases align to TRBD2. V shed 2 bases, J shed 0 bases, and the junction held 0 bases outside the gene matches. The V gene's germline CDR1 is SGDLS and CDR2 YYNGEE. This CDR3 comprises 14 residues. The CDR3 DNA reads TGTGCCAGCAGCGTTAGCGGGAGCACAGATACGCAGTATTTT. Its translation is CASSVSGSTDTQYF.

The chain uses TRBV7-3 and TRBJ2-5, with a possible D match to TRBD2 (6 bases). This CDR3 comprises 15 residues. V was clipped by 1 base and J by 2 bases, with 11 bases between them. CDR1 and CDR2 (germline): SGHTA, FQGTGA. The CDR3 DNA reads TGTGCCAGCAGCTTAAACCCGGGACTTCAAGAGACCCAGTACTTC. Translation: CASSLNPGLQETQYF. Together with reference TRBV7-3 and TRBJ2-5, the CDR3 gives the full variable domain: GAGVSQTPSNKVTEKGKYVELRCDPISGHTALYWYRQSLGQGPEFLIYFQGTGAADDSGLPNDRFFAVRPEGSVSTLKIQRTERGDSAVYLCASSLNPGLQETQYFGPGTRLLVL.

This clone was recorded a few times. V and J are TRBV28 and TRBJ2-7; 7 positions match TRBD2. The J segment lost 1 base and the V segment lost 7 bases, leaving 13 bases of the junction unmatched. This CDR3 comprises 16 residues. CDR1 is MDHEN and CDR2 is SYDVKM in the germline V gene. CDR3 loop: CASTQGGLVSSYEQYF. The CDR3, as DNA: TGTGCCAGCACCCAAGGAGGACTAGTATCATCCTACGAGCAGTACTTC.

V is TRBV6-6 and J is TRBJ2-1; tentatively, D is TRBD1 or TRBD2 (5 bases each). Germline assignment: CDR1 MNHNY and CDR2 SVGAGI (reference sequence). The CDR3 loop spans 12 amino acids. V dropped 7 bases and J dropped 8 bases, with 12 bases sitting between them. The CDR3 DNA is TGTGCCAGCACCTCGTTGGGGGATGAGCAGTTCTTC. Encoded protein: CASTSLGDEQFF.

V is TRBV7-3 and J is TRBJ2-2; D remains ambiguous. Germline loops: CDR1 SGHTA, CDR2 FQGTGA. The CDR3 has 13 residues. V shed 2 bases and J shed 7 bases, with 8 bases lying between them. The CDR3 loop is CASSLDDRGELFF. CDR3 coding DNA: TGTGCCAGCAGCTTAGACGACCGCGGGGAGCTGTTTTTT.